This passage covers 5 T cell receptor beta chains from one sample sequenced in a study of T cell repertoires in cytomegalovirus infection. Antigen specificity for these receptors is unknown. TCRdb analysed the reads with MiXCR anew, one entry per CDR3 protein. The profile shows 750,000 to 950,000 distinct CDR3 sequences, about 29% of them singletons. The sample in question was cultured CD8+ T cells from PBMCs, obtained from culture after CMV antigen stimulation. The receptors derive from a human donor in good health (CMV status not recorded). Some clones in this sample may be carry-over from other donors' samples.

The chain recombines TRBV2 with TRBJ2-1; D may be TRBD1 or TRBD2 (7 bases each). The CDR3 covers 13 residues. Germline V CDR1 and CDR2: SNHLY, FYNNEI. Trimming stripped 10 bases from V and 8 bases from J, with 18 bases between. The CDR3 region has the DNA TGTGCCACCGTGAGGGAGGGGGCTGATGAGCAGTTCTTC. Its protein is CATVREGADEQFF.

The rearrangement joins TRBV9 to TRBJ2-3; 9 nucleotides agree with TRBD1. Germline V gene data show CDR1 as SGDLS and CDR2 as YYNGEE. The CDR3 extends over 17 amino acids. V shed 2 bases and J 2 bases; nucleotides not matched to a gene: 9. The CDR3 DNA reads as TGTGCCAGCAGCGTCGCCATGGGACAGGGAATCACAGATACGCAGTATTTT. Encoded protein: CASSVAMGQGITDTQYF. Looking up the rest from reference TRBV9 and TRBJ2-3 gives the full variable domain: DSGVTQTPKHLITATGQRVTLRCSPRSGDLSVYWYQQSLDQGLQFLIQYYNGEERAKGNILERFSAQQFPDLHSELNLSSLELGDSALYFCASSVAMGQGITDTQYFGPGTRLTVL.

This rearrangement joins TRBV6-1 to TRBJ2-5, with TRBD2 matching 9 bases. CDR3 length: 15 amino acids. J was trimmed by 1 base and V by 4 bases; bases with no gene match: 4. Germline assignment: CDR1 MNHNS and CDR2 SASEGT. DNA of the CDR3: TGTGCCAGCAGTGTCACTAGCGGGCCCCAAGAGACCCAGTACTTC. This gives the protein CASSVTSGPQETQYF.

The sample holds a few counts of this clonotype. The gene calls are TRBV20-1 and TRBJ2-7; 10 bases are a match to TRBD1. The germline gives CDR1 DFQATT, CDR2 SNEGSKA (reference sequence). This CDR3 spans 13 amino acids. The V and J ends lost 6 bases and 1 base, in that order; junction bases with no gene match: 3. The chain's CDR3 is CSARTGGSYEQYV. In DNA, the CDR3 is TGCAGTGCAAGGACAGGGGGATCCTACGAGCAGTACGTC.

The genes are TRBV6-8 and TRBJ2-3; the match to TRBD2 covers 11 bases. Germline V lookup: CDR1 MNHGY, CDR2 SAAAGT. CDR3 length: 16 residues. V was clipped by 4 bases and J by 5 bases; unmatched bases: 8. CDR3 loop: CASSLFSGGAKDTQYF. The DNA of the CDR3 is TGTGCCAGCAGTTTATTTAGCGGGGGGGCGAAAGATACGCAGTATTTT.